These 10 T cell receptor beta chains came from one sample sequenced in a study of cytomegalovirus exposure and HLA in healthy donors (dated by TCRdb to about 2017). Library preparation was by the immunoSEQ multiplex PCR assay. For the multiplex PCR, a mixture combining 60 forward primers for TCR Vbeta segments and 13 reverse primers for TCR Jbeta segments was used. Not all clones reach the TCRdb copy of this immuneACCESS table, which keeps in-frame sequences only. Checked studies attribute under half of the gap to unresolved V genes and leave the rest unexplained. Across this sample there are tens of thousands of clones, with approximately 70% seen only once. The top ten clonotypes cover about 8% of the sample. Sequencing was done on a sample of PBMCs. These receptors originate from a man aged 60 to 69 in good health and CMV-seronegative.

This chain links TRBV29-1 with TRBJ2-7; D remains unclear. Trimming pared 4 bases from V and 3 bases from J, leaving 16 bases between. This CDR3 contains 14 residues. The germline V gene has CDR1 SQVTM and CDR2 ANQGSEA. CDR3 coding DNA: TGCAGCGTTGCCGCCACTGCCACCCTCTACGAGCAGTACTTC. It specifies CSVAATATLYEQYF.

The chain uses TRBV19 and TRBJ1-1; the D gene is possibly TRBD1 (6 bases). The V end lost 6 bases, the J end lost 3 bases, and 26 bases lay between the germline ends. The CDR3 length is 18 residues. Germline-derived CDR1 and CDR2 are LNHDA and SQIVND (reference sequence). This chain's CDR3 is CASRTDAGTRPLDTEAFF. CDR3 DNA: TGTGCCAGTAGAACGGATGCCGGGACAAGGCCCTTGGACACTGAAGCTTTCTTT.

The rearrangement joins TRBV7-2 to TRBJ1-3; no clear D. The CDR3 covers 15 residues. Per the germline V gene, CDR1 is SGHTA and CDR2 is FQGNSA. V lost 3 bases and J lost 3, with 12 bases in between. CDR3 in DNA: TGTGCCAGCAGCTTCACGGGTGGTGGTGGAAACACCATATATTTT. Its protein product is CASSFTGGGGNTIYF.

There are a few counts of this clone. The chain employs TRBV7-2 and TRBJ2-7; 10 bases line up with TRBD2. CDR3 size: 15 residues. After removal of 4 bases from V and 3 bases from J, the junction contained 6 bases not matched to a gene. Germline V lookup: CDR1 SGHTA, CDR2 FQGNSA. This CDR3 is CASSSGLAYHYEQYF. CDR3 DNA: TGTGCCAGCAGCTCGGGACTAGCGTACCACTACGAGCAGTACTTC. Using reference TRBV7-2 and TRBJ2-7 for the parts outside the CDR3, the full variable domain is GAGVSQSPSNKVTEKGKDVELRCDPISGHTALYWYRQSLGQGLEFLIYFQGNSAPDKSGLPSDRFSAERTGGSVSTLTIQRTQQEDSAVYLCASSSGLAYHYEQYFGPGTRLTVT.

This chain connects TRBV2 to TRBJ2-3; tentatively, D is TRBD2 (5 bases). CDR1 and CDR2 (germline): SNHLY, FYNNEI. This CDR3 spans 15 amino acids. V was shortened by 2 bases and J by 4 bases, with 13 bases between the two germline ends. The chain's CDR3 is CASSETRRTSDTQYF. For the CDR3, the DNA is TGTGCCAGCAGTGAAACCCGAAGGACTTCAGATACGCAGTATTTT.

The J gene is TRBJ2-3, the V gene TRBV5-4; TRBD2 agrees at 13 bases. V gave up 0 bases and J gave up 1 base; unmatched junction bases: 5. This CDR3 has 18 residues. The germline V gene encodes CDR1 SGHNT and CDR2 YYREEE (reference sequence). CDR3 sequence reads: CASSLELAGGGGTDTQYF. The DNA for the CDR3 is TGTGCCAGCAGCTTGGAACTAGCGGGAGGGGGAGGCACAGATACGCAGTATTTT.

This clone has more than one count but fewer than ten. J is TRBJ1-1 and V is TRBV28, with TRBD1 matching 8 bases. Germline CDR1 is MDHEN and CDR2 is SYDVKM. The CDR3 is 18 residues long. Trimming cost V 4 bases and J 1 base; bases outside gene matches: 14. Written as DNA, the CDR3 is TGTGCCAGCAGTTCAAGACTTAGGGACAGGAGAGGGAACACTGAAGCTTTCTTT. Translation gives CASSSRLRDRRGNTEAFF.

This chain uses TRBV5-1 with TRBJ2-5; no clear D. V was shortened by 1 base and J by 1 base, with 8 bases between the two germline ends. This CDR3 is 14 amino acids long. Germline V lookup: CDR1 SGHRS, CDR2 YFSETQ. The CDR3 is CASSLSGSQETQYF. The CDR3, as DNA: TGCGCCAGCAGCTTGTCGGGTAGCCAAGAGACCCAGTACTTC. Full variable domain (missing parts from reference TRBV5-1 and TRBJ2-5): KAGVTQTPRYLIKTRGQQVTLSCSPISGHRSVSWYQQTPGQGLQFLFEYFSETQRNKGNFPGRFSGRQFSNSRSEMNVSTLELGDSALYLCASSLSGSQETQYFGPGTRLLVL.

The V and J genes are TRBV7-9 and TRBJ1-2; tentative D call: TRBD1 (5 bases). Trimming took off 4 bases at V and 8 bases at J, with 14 bases between the two ends. The CDR3 length is 13 residues. CDR1 and CDR2 (germline): SEHNR, FQNEAQ (reference sequence). The CDR3 bases are TGTGCCAGCAGCTACATTCAGGGTCAGGGCTACACCTTC. Protein sequence: CASSYIQGQGYTF.

The J gene is TRBJ1-4, the V gene TRBV6-6; D is possibly TRBD1 (6 bases). Trimming took 7 bases from V and 1 from J, leaving 10 bases between them. Germline V gene sequence: CDR1 MNHNY, CDR2 SVGAGI (reference sequence). This CDR3 spans 14 amino acids. The CDR3 DNA follows: TGTGCCAGCACTACACAGGGAACTAATGAAAAACTGTTTTTT. It translates to CASTTQGTNEKLFF.